The 10 T cell receptor beta chains below all came from one sample that was sequenced in a study of T cell repertoires in cytomegalovirus infection. Their target antigens are unknown. TCRdb reprocessed the reads via MiXCR and lists one record per CDR3 protein. The sample holds about 500,000 distinct CDR3 sequences, 30% to 35% seen once. Here the sequenced sample was cultured PBMCs, taken from culture after CMV antigen stimulation. Receptors were obtained from a human donor in good health (CMV status not recorded). Some clones in this sample may be carry-over from other donors' samples.

This clonotype came up a few times. This chain uses TRBV11-3 with TRBJ2-3; 12 nucleotides agree with TRBD2. Germline V gene lookup returns CDR1 SGHNT and CDR2 YENEEA. Germline trimming cut 4 bases from V and 3 bases from J; bases unmatched to any gene: 11. The length of the CDR3 is 18 residues. Here the CDR3 reads CASSSKDRLAGETDTQYF. The CDR3 nucleotides are TGTGCCAGCAGCTCCAAGGACCGACTAGCGGGAGAGACAGATACGCAGTATTTT.

This clonotype appeared many times. The chain couples TRBV7-2 to TRBJ2-7; 14 bases agree with TRBD2. Germline CDR1 is SGHTA and CDR2 is FQGNSA. Trimming at V came to 5 bases and at J to 4 bases, leaving 13 bases not matched to a gene. The CDR3 is made up of 18 amino acids. This CDR3 is CASSTTGLAGVKPYEQYF. CDR3 nucleotide sequence: TGTGCCAGCAGCACAACGGGACTAGCGGGAGTCAAACCGTACGAGCAGTACTTC.

CDR3 sequence reads: CASGDLGTSGRRDTQYF. The CDR3, as DNA: TGTGCCAGCGGTGACCTCGGGACTAGCGGGAGACGCGATACGCAGTATTTT. J is TRBJ2-3 and V is TRBV28, with 14 nucleotides matching TRBD2. Germline CDR1 MDHEN, CDR2 SYDVKM. With 8 bases clipped from V and 6 bases from J, the junction kept 13 bases outside the gene matches. The CDR3 has 17 residues.

The chain recombines TRBV4-3 with TRBJ2-6; D is tentatively TRBD1 or TRBD2 (6 bases each). The CDR3 loop spans 17 amino acids. V was cut by 0 bases and J by 2 bases, with 11 bases left in between. CDR1 LGHNA and CDR2 YSLEER come from the germline V gene. CDR3 sequence: CASSQDLGGPGANVLTF. The CDR3 coding sequence is TGCGCCAGCAGCCAAGATCTTGGGGGGCCTGGGGCCAACGTCCTGACTTTC.

This clonotype was seen a handful of times. The chain is built from TRBV28 and TRBJ2-7; 7 nucleotides align to TRBD1. This CDR3 comprises 14 residues. Germline CDR1 is MDHEN and CDR2 is SYDVKM. J lost 0 bases, V lost 4 bases, and 3 bases had no gene match. The CDR3 sequence: CASSYRGFSYEQYF. In DNA, the CDR3 is TGTGCCAGCAGTTACAGGGGATTCTCCTACGAGCAGTACTTC.

This chain connects TRBV11-2 to TRBJ1-2; 7 bases match TRBD1. The trim removed 6 bases at V and 2 bases at J, leaving 6 bases unmatched. This CDR3 has 14 residues. The V gene's germline CDR1 is SGHAT and CDR2 FQNNGV. CDR3 in amino acids: CASSIVGQNYGYTF. The CDR3 DNA sequence: TGTGCCAGCAGTATTGTGGGACAGAACTATGGCTACACCTTC.

This clonotype was detected ten times or more. The chain recombines TRBV7-6 with TRBJ2-3, with 7 bases identical to TRBD1. Germline assignment: CDR1 SGHVS and CDR2 FNYEAQ. The ends lost 4 bases at V and 7 bases at J; junction bases unmatched: 8. This CDR3 spans 14 amino acids. In DNA, the CDR3 is TGTGCCAGCAGCTGGACAGGACCACAGAATACGCAGTATTTT. It codes for CASSWTGPQNTQYF.

This chain uses TRBV4-3 with TRBJ1-1; 8 bases match TRBD1. The CDR3 contains 17 residues. The germline gives CDR1 LGHNA, CDR2 YSLEER. The junction had 9 bases not matched to a gene; V was cut back by 1 base and J by 2 bases. Here the CDR3 reads CASSQGVSGQGNTEAFF. For the CDR3, the DNA is TGCGCCAGCAGCCAAGGAGTCTCCGGACAGGGAAACACTGAAGCTTTCTTT.

This clonotype has just a few counts. The chain joins TRBV9 to TRBJ1-5, with no clear D. Germline CDR1 SGDLS, CDR2 YYNGEE. CDR3 length: 13 residues. The V and J ends lost 4 bases and 5 bases respectively, with 10 bases between them. The CDR3 bases are TGTGCCAGCAGCCCTTTCCCGGATCAGCCCCAGCATTTT. It yields the protein CASSPFPDQPQHF.

This clonotype has more than one count but fewer than ten. The chain employs TRBV28 and TRBJ1-6; TRBD1 is a possible D gene (6 bases). The CDR3 runs to 14 residues. V was shortened by 7 bases and J by 10 bases, with 17 bases between the two germline ends. CDR1 MDHEN and CDR2 SYDVKM come from the germline V gene. The CDR3, as DNA: TGTGCCAGCAATAAACAGGGAATCGGGTCACCCCTCCACTTT. Protein product: CASNKQGIGSPLHF.